The clone carrying this TCR beta chain was found a few times. As yet, its antigen is unknown. Researchers ran the PCR with 60 Vbeta and 13 Jbeta primers. The data were produced by immunoSEQ multiplex PCR, yet TCRdb's version contains in-frame clones alone and is incomplete. Among 130,000 to 150,000 clones listed, roughly 75% were seen once. It was healthy bone marrow donors who served as donors. The donors, nominally healthy at sampling, likely had unrecorded immune exposures. V shed 1 base, J shed 6 bases, and the junction held 5 bases outside the gene matches. This CDR3 has 16 residues. In germline, CDR1 is SNHLY, CDR2 FYNNEI. This record belongs to a study of cytomegalovirus exposure and HLA in healthy donors. General study points: A few chains tied to CMV proved CMV antigen-specific in vitro.

This sequence was found in a man aged 30-40 years in good health and CMV-seronegative. The sample was PBMCs. The gene calls are TRBV2 and TRBJ2-1, with TRBD1 matching over 11 bases. Written as DNA, the CDR3 is TGTGCCAGCAGTGAAGAAGGGACAGGGGGATCCAATGAGCAGTTCTTC. Its translation is CASSEEGTGGSNEQFF.